The source of this TCR beta chain is a study of T-cell reconstitution after alpha-beta-depleted transplantation in children. General observations from the study: Hyperexpanded clones declined; after one year, newly produced T cells mostly supplied diversity. Surviving thymic progenitors and recipient T cells were the source of high TCRbeta diversity at day 60 in some patients. Reportedly, roughly two months post-transplant, alpha-beta T cells arose from several hundred expanded graft clones.

This clonotype was counted a few times. The target antigen is unknown. Preparing the TCRbeta library involved the use of unique molecular identifiers. TCRdb re-called the PCR reads with MiXCR, one entry per CDR3 protein. The sample has about 900,000 distinct CDR3 sequences, around 30% seen once; the top ten hold 25% to 35%. V dropped 5 bases and J dropped 1 base, with 9 bases sitting between them. Per the germline V gene, CDR1 is SGHVS and CDR2 is FQNEAQ. This CDR3 spans 14 amino acids. The sequences come from PBMCs, mostly from graft donor cells, collected 360 days after TCRalphabeta/CD19-depleted stem cell transplant. This TCR came from a boy younger than two who had a stem cell transplant for SCID, so the T cells may come from the graft donor. This chain links TRBV7-8 with TRBJ1-3; TRBD1 is a possible D gene (5 bases). The CDR3 DNA reads TGTGCCAGCAGCGCGACAGCTTCTGGAAACACCATATATTTT. Translation gives CASSATASGNTIYF.